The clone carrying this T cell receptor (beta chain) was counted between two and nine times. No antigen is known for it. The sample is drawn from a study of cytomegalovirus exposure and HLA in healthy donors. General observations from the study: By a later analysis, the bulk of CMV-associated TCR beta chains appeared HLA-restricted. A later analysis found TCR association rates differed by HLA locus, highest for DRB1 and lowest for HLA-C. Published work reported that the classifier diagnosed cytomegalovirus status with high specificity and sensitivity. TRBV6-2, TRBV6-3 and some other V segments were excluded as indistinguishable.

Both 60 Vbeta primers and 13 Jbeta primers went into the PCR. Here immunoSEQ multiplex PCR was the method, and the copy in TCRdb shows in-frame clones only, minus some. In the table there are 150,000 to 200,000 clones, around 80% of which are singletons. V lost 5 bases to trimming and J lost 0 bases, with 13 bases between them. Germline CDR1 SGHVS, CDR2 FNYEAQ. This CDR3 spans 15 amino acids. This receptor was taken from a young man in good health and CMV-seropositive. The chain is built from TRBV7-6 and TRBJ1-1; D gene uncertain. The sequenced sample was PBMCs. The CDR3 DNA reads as TGTGCCAGCAGCCTGAGGCCGGGAATGAACACTGAAGCTTTCTTT. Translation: CASSLRPGMNTEAFF.